The 30 T cell receptor beta chains below come from one sample, sequenced in a study of T cells expressing NK-cell markers. For each CDR3 protein, TCRdb gives one entry from its re-call of the 5' RACE reads, without DNA. This sample carries about 380,000 distinct CDR3 sequences, with about 5.2% going to the ten biggest clones. The sequenced material came from blood T cells: a sorted CD56 or NKG2C T cell subset, CD4+ or CD8+ T cells, or bulk PBMC T cells (not recorded which). These receptors were obtained from a man aged 18-70 years in good health.

The V gene is TRBV18, the J gene TRBJ2-3. The germline V gene has CDR1 KGHSH and CDR2 LQKENI. The CDR3 is made up of 15 amino acids. This CDR3 reads CASSPAGGAVDTQYF.

The J gene is TRBJ1-1, the V gene TRBV6-1; as DNA is missing, the TRBD1 call by TCRdb cannot be tested. The CDR3 runs 15 residues. Germline CDR1 MNHNS, CDR2 SASEGT. The CDR3 protein is CASRLRQGFSAEAFF.

The chain uses TRBV20-1 and TRBJ1-5. CDR1 is DFQATT, CDR2 SNEGSKA, per germline (reference sequence). The CDR3 contains 15 residues. The CDR3 spells CSATRDGPSGEPQHF.

The V gene is TRBV6-1, the J gene TRBJ2-1; the D call of TRBD1 rests on TCRdb alone, since no DNA is present to check it. Germline V gene sequence: CDR1 MNHNS, CDR2 SASEGT. The CDR3 totals 14 residues. The CDR3 region is CASVKQGMYNEQFF.

The gene calls are TRBV4-2 and TRBJ2-1; TCRdb indicates TRBD1, and absent DNA this call remains unverified. The CDR3 runs 16 residues. The germline V gene has CDR1 LGHNA and CDR2 YNFKEQ. CDR3 loop: CASSQDTGTGHNEQFF.

The V gene is TRBV5-6, the J gene TRBJ1-2. The V gene's germline CDR1 is SGHDT and CDR2 YYEEEE. This CDR3 has 14 amino acids. The CDR3 here is CASSLVVANYGYTF.

The rearrangement links TRBV2 to TRBJ2-1; the D call of TRBD1 rests on TCRdb alone, since no DNA is present to check it. The germline V gene has CDR1 SNHLY and CDR2 FYNNEI. The CDR3 covers 17 residues. The CDR3 loop is CASKGQGRTSGGNEQFF.

Here the CDR3 reads CASSDAGTPTYEQYF. The rearrangement joins TRBV6-1 to TRBJ2-7; checking the TCRdb D call of TRBD1 is not possible without DNA. The CDR3 sequence is 15 residues long. Germline V gives CDR1 MNHNS, CDR2 SASEGT.

The chain uses TRBV20-1 and TRBJ2-3. This CDR3 has 14 amino acids. Germline V gene lookup returns CDR1 DFQATT and CDR2 SNEGSKA (reference sequence). CDR3 protein: CSARKLENTDTQYF.

This chain connects TRBV5-1 to TRBJ2-6; TCRdb designates TRBD1, a call that cannot be tested without DNA. The CDR3 contains 16 residues. Per the germline V gene, CDR1 is SGHRS and CDR2 is YFSETQ. The CDR3 protein is CASSRDTPSGANVLTF.

The chain has TRBV18 and TRBJ2-7; without DNA, the TCRdb call of TRBD1 cannot be checked. The CDR3 is 17 amino acids. CDR1 KGHSH and CDR2 LQKENI come from the germline V gene. The CDR3 loop is CASSTWTVRGGSYEQYF.

J is TRBJ1-1 and V is TRBV5-1. CDR1 is SGHRS, CDR2 YFSETQ, per germline. CDR3 length: 16 residues. CDR3 sequence: CASSLTFLVQRSEAFF.

V and J are TRBV6-1 and TRBJ1-1; the D call of TRBD1 rests on TCRdb alone, since no DNA is present to check it. Germline V gene sequence: CDR1 MNHNS, CDR2 SASEGT. This CDR3 comprises 11 residues. The CDR3 reads CASSERREAFF.

This chain uses TRBV27 with TRBJ1-2; TCRdb's D call, TRBD1, is unchecked because there is no DNA. This CDR3 comprises 15 residues. The germline CDR1 and CDR2 sequences are MNHEY and SMNVEV (reference sequence). The CDR3 loop is CASSLRQGAHYGYTF.

J is TRBJ1-6 and V is TRBV5-1; the D call of TRBD1 rests on TCRdb alone, since no DNA is present to check it. Germline CDR1 and CDR2: SGHRS and YFSETQ. This CDR3 has 16 residues. CDR3 in amino acids: CASKGQASSYNSPLHF.

This rearrangement joins TRBV11-1 to TRBJ2-3. CDR3 length: 14 amino acids. Per germline, CDR1 SGHAT and CDR2 FQDESV (reference sequence). The CDR3 sequence is CASSSELGTDTQYF. Together with reference TRBV11-1 and TRBJ2-3, the CDR3 gives the full variable domain: EAEVAQSPRYKITEKSQAVAFWCDPISGHATLYWYRQILGQGPELLVQFQDESVVDDSQLPKDRFSAERLKGVDSTLKIQPAELGDSAMYLCASSSELGTDTQYFGPGTRLTVL.

V and J are TRBV12-3 or TRBV12-4 and TRBJ2-3; the TRBD1 assignment by TCRdb is unverifiable without DNA. This CDR3 has 18 residues. The CDR3 spells CASSPWGQGAGGTDTQYF.

The CDR3 region is CASSYSEPRGGGSYNEQFF. The chain has TRBV6-5 and TRBJ2-1. The CDR3 has 19 amino acids. Germline V lookup: CDR1 MNHEY, CDR2 SVGAGI.

This chain connects TRBV5-4 to TRBJ2-5; TCRdb selects TRBD2, and the lack of DNA leaves this call unchecked. The CDR3 runs to 17 residues. Per the germline V gene, CDR1 is SGHNT and CDR2 is YYREEE (reference sequence). CDR3 in amino acids: CASSPPQSGGYQETQYF.

The gene calls are TRBV4-1 and TRBJ2-7; TCRdb designates TRBD2, a call that cannot be tested without DNA. Per germline, CDR1 MGHRA and CDR2 YSYEKL. The CDR3 consists of 16 residues. The chain's CDR3 is CASSQVRTRPHLEQYF.

The genes are TRBV29-1 and TRBJ1-5. The germline V gene encodes CDR1 SQVTM and CDR2 ANQGSEA. This CDR3 has 12 amino acids. This CDR3 reads CSVAGGSEPQHF.

V usage is TRBV11-1 and J usage is TRBJ1-2; TCRdb calls TRBD1, which cannot be checked without DNA. The CDR3 runs 18 residues. Germline V lookup: CDR1 SGHAT, CDR2 FQDESV (reference sequence). This chain's CDR3 is CASSSGPRAGGLYYGYTF.

The chain has TRBV7-2 and TRBJ2-5; without DNA, the TCRdb call of TRBD1 cannot be checked. Germline assignment: CDR1 SGHTA and CDR2 FQGNSA. This CDR3 contains 14 residues. CDR3 residues: CASSSDRGQETQYF.

The chain employs TRBV19 and TRBJ1-6; TCRdb's D call of TRBD1 is untestable without DNA. Germline CDR1 is LNHDA and CDR2 is SQIVND (reference sequence). The CDR3 runs to 16 residues. The CDR3 here is CASSIARTGSDSPLHF.

The rearrangement uses TRBV4-1 and TRBJ2-5. The germline gives CDR1 MGHRA, CDR2 YSYEKL. This CDR3 is built from 13 residues. The CDR3 spells CASSTRPEETQYF.

The genes are TRBV7-9 and TRBJ1-6; TCRdb indicates TRBD1, and absent DNA this call remains unverified. This CDR3 spans 16 amino acids. The germline V gene has CDR1 SEHNR and CDR2 FQNEAQ (reference sequence). CDR3 region: CASSVKRGNIPSPLHF. Combining the CDR3 with reference TRBV7-9 and TRBJ1-6 gives the whole variable domain DTGVSQNPRHKITKRGQNVTFRCDPISEHNRLYWYRQTLGQGPEFLTYFQNEAQLEKSRLLSDRFSAERPKGSFSTLEIQRTEQGDSAMYLCASSVKRGNIPSPLHFGNGTRLTVT.

V usage is TRBV11-3 and J usage is TRBJ2-5; absent DNA, TCRdb's TRBD1 call cannot be checked. Germline values: CDR1 SGHNT, CDR2 YENEEA. This CDR3 is built from 15 residues. CDR3 protein: CASSRSGTQKETQYF.

The chain uses TRBV12-3 or TRBV12-4 and TRBJ1-1. The CDR3 consists of 12 residues. The CDR3 reads CASSWILSEAFF.

The CDR3 loop reads CSARDRELRSDYGYTF. V is TRBV20-1 and J is TRBJ1-2. Germline CDR1 is DFQATT and CDR2 is SNEGSKA (reference sequence). The CDR3 length is 16 residues.

The V call is TRBV20-1, the J call TRBJ2-3; there is no DNA to check the TCRdb D call of TRBD2. The CDR3 extends over 16 amino acids. Per germline, CDR1 DFQATT and CDR2 SNEGSKA (reference sequence). The CDR3 spells CSARPGISGGTDTQYF.